This T cell receptor beta chain was captured in a study of blood T cell repertoires in COVID-19. Overall study: COVID-19 samples from acute and convalescent phases originated in the United States, Italy and Spain. PBMCs, B-cell-depleted T cells, or T cells provided the cDNA or gDNA that made up the material.

Per the authors' pipeline: Amplification from reference gene primers served as the basis for estimated nucleated cell counts. TCRdb's copy holds only in-frame clones and misses some; the assay was immunoSEQ multiplex PCR. V, J and clone size are taken as reported in that table, and D and trimming were inferred from the DNA itself. The sample includes hundreds of thousands of clones, around 91% of them seen just once. The sequence was obtained from a woman aged 55-69 years with acute or convalescent COVID-19. The sequenced sample was peripheral blood.

CDR3 region: CASTLTGGASEAFF. CDR3 in DNA: TGCGCCAGCACCCTTACAGGGGGCGCCTCTGAAGCTTTCTTT. The chain joins TRBV5-1 to TRBJ1-1; 9 bases fit TRBD1. V dropped 6 bases and J dropped 6; count of bases not matched to a gene: 9. Germline loops: CDR1 SGHRS, CDR2 YFSETQ. This CDR3 is built from 14 residues.